This entry features one T cell receptor beta chain sequence. The sample is drawn from a study of blood T cell repertoires in COVID-19. Background on the study: The cDNA or gDNA used as material had been derived from T cells, B-cell-depleted T cells, or PBMCs.

Sequenced by immunoSEQ multiplex PCR; TCRdb stores in-frame clones only, minus some. The data hold about 44,000 clones, with roughly 87% observed a single time. The TCR originated in a woman older than 75 in a cohort sampled during active or convalescent COVID-19. Sequencing was done on a sample of peripheral blood.

This CDR3 reads CASKRTREGETQYF. DNA for the CDR3: TGTGCCAGCAAGCGGACAAGGGAGGGGGAGACCCAGTACTTC. V usage is TRBV7-2 and J usage is TRBJ2-5, with TRBD2 identical over 7 bases. Germline V gene lookup returns CDR1 SGHTA and CDR2 FQGNSA. This CDR3 spans 14 amino acids. With 7 bases clipped from V and 5 bases from J, the junction kept 10 bases outside the gene matches. The full variable domain, with the rest looked up from reference TRBV7-2 and TRBJ2-5, is GAGVSQSPSNKVTEKGKDVELRCDPISGHTALYWYRQSLGQGLEFLIYFQGNSAPDKSGLPSDRFSAERTGGSVSTLTIQRTQQEDSAVYLCASKRTREGETQYFGPGTRLLVL.